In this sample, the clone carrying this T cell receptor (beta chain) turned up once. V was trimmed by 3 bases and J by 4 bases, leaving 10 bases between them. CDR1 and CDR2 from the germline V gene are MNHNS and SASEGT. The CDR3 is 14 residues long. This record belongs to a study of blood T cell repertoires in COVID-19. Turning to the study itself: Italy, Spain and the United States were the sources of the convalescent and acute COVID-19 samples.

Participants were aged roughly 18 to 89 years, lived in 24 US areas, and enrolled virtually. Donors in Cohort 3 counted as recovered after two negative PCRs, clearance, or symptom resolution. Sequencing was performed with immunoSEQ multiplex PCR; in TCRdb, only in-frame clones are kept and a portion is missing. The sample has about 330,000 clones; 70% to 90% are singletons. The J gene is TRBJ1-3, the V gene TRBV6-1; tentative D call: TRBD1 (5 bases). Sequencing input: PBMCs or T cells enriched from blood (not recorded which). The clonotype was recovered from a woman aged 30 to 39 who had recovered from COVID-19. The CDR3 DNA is TGTGCCAGCAGTGACCAGGGAGGAGGAAACACCATATATTTT. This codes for CASSDQGGGNTIYF.